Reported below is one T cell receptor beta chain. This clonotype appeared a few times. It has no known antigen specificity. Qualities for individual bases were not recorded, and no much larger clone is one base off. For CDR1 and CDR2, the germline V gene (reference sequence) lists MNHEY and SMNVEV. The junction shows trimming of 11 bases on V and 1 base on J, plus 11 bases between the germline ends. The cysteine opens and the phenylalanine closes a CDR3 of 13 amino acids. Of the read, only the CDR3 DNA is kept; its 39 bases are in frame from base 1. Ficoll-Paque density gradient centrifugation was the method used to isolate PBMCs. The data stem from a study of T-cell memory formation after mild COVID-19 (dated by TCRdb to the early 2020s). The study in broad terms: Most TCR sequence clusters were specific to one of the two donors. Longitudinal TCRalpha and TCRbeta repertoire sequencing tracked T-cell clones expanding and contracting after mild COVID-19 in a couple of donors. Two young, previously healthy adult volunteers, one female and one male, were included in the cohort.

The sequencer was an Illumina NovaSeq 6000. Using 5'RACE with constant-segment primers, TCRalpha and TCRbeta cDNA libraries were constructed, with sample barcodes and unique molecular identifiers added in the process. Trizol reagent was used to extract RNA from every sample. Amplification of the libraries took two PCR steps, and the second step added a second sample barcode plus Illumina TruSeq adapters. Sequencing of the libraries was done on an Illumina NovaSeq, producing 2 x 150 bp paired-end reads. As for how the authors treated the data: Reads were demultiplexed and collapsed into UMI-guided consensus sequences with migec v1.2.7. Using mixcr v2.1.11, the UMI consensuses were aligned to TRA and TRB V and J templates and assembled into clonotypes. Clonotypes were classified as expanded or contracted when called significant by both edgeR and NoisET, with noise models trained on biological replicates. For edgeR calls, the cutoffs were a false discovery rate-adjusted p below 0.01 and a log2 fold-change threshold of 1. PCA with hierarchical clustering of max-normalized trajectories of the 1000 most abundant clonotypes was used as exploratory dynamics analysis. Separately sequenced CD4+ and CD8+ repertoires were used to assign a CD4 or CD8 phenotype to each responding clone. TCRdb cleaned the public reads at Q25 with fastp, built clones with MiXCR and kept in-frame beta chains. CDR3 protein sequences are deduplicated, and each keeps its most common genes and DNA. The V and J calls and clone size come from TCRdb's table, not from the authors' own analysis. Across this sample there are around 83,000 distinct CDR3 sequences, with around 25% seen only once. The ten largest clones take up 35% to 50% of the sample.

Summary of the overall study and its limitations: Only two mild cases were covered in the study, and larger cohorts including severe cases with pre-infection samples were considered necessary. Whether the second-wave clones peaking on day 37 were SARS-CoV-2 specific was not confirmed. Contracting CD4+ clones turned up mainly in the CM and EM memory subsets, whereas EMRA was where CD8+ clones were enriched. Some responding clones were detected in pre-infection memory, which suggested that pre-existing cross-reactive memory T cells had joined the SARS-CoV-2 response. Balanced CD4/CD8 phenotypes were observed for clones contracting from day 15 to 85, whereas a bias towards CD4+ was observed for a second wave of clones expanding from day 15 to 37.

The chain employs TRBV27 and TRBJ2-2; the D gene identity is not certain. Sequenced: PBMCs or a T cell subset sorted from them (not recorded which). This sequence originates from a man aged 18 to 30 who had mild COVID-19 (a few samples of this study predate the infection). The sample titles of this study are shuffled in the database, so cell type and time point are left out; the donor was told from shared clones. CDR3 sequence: CALRHQNTGELFF. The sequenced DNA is TGTGCCTTAAGACACCAGAACACCGGGGAGCTGTTTTTT.